This TCR beta chain was sequenced in a study of PD-L1 blockade in urothelial cancer. For the study at large: The authors examined blood 3 weeks (second dose) and 6 weeks after treatment start. Findings of the study overall: Patients with durable benefit had greater blood expansion of tumor-associated TCR clones 3 weeks into treatment.

V was clipped by 0 bases and J by 6 bases, with 16 bases between them. The CDR3 is 16 amino acids. Germline V lookup: CDR1 SGHDT, CDR2 YYEEEE. The repertoire was sequenced with immunoSEQ multiplex PCR; TCRdb's copy has only in-frame clones and lacks some. The table includes roughly 45,000 clones, about four fifths detected once. Indicated time point: peripheral blood 6 weeks after treatment start. In regard to this clone: Its cognate antigen is unknown.

The clonotype comes from a man in his sixties with urothelial cancer. The source material was PBMCs, sampled around atezolizumab (anti-PD-L1) treatment. The chain couples TRBV5-6 to TRBJ2-1; perhaps TRBD2 as D (7 bases). Here the CDR3 DNA reads TGTGCCAGCAGCTTGGTCGGTGCGGGGGCCCGCAATGAGCAGTTCTTC. Protein sequence: CASSLVGAGARNEQFF.